This TCR beta chain was sequenced during a study of blood T cell repertoires in COVID-19. The CDR3 loop spans 18 amino acids. V dropped 1 base and J dropped 4 bases, with 22 bases sitting between them. In germline, CDR1 is LGHNA, CDR2 YNFKEQ. Clones were read by immunoSEQ multiplex PCR, and TCRdb kept only the in-frame ones, dropping some. The sample records about 170,000 clones, roughly 90% being singletons. Sequencing used peripheral blood. The TCR sequence derives from a young man with COVID-19, enrolled during active disease. The rearrangement links TRBV4-2 to TRBJ1-2; perhaps TRBD1 as D (6 bases). This CDR3 reads CASSQVIFSPGETYGYTF. The CDR3 DNA is TGTGCCAGCAGCCAAGTCATCTTCTCCCCAGGGGAAACCTATGGCTACACCTTC.